A selection of T cell receptor beta chains follows, all from one sample in a study of blood T cell repertoires in COVID-19. The method was immunoSEQ multiplex PCR; TCRdb's version includes in-frame clones alone and lacks a portion of them. This table has some 460,000 clones, approximately 90% appearing once. The sequenced sample was PBMCs or T cells enriched from blood (not recorded which). These receptors all stem from a woman younger than 35 who had recovered from COVID-19. Both conserved end residues are part of each CDR3. Fields, in order: clone size, D gene, V gene, J gene, CDR3 protein, CDR3 DNA. D genes are given only for firm matches. Part of the rows lack a size; the others show once, few, many or a class for expanded clones.

clone_size: few; d_call: NA; v_call: TRBV5-4; j_call: TRBJ1-1; cdr3_aa: CASSLGQITEAFF; cdr3_nt: TGTGCCAGCAGCTTGGGACAAATAACTGAAGCTTTCTTT
clone_size: NA; d_call: NA; v_call: TRBV18; j_call: TRBJ1-1; cdr3_aa: CASSPLGETIMEAFF; cdr3_nt: TGTGCCAGCTCACCGCTAGGAGAGACCATTATGGAAGCTTTCTTT
clone_size: once; d_call: NA; v_call: TRBV7-5; j_call: TRBJ1-5; cdr3_aa: CARSYRPDSRSINQPQHF; cdr3_nt: TGTGCCAGAAGCTACCGACCAGACAGCCGCAGTATCAATCAGCCCCAGCATTTT
clone_size: NA; d_call: NA; v_call: TRBV6-5; j_call: TRBJ2-1; cdr3_aa: CASSRLGLGDEQFF; cdr3_nt: TGTGCCAGCAGTCGCCTCGGCCTCGGAGATGAGCAGTTCTTC
clone_size: once; d_call: NA; v_call: TRBV5-1; j_call: TRBJ1-1; cdr3_aa: CASSLRGKGTEAFF; cdr3_nt: TGCGCCAGCAGCTTAAGGGGGAAGGGCACTGAAGCTTTCTTT
clone_size: NA; d_call: TRBD1; v_call: TRBV2; j_call: TRBJ1-1; cdr3_aa: CASSRGDSTEAFF; cdr3_nt: TGTGCCAGCAGTAGGGGGGACAGCACTGAAGCTTTCTTT
clone_size: NA; d_call: TRBD1; v_call: TRBV4-1; j_call: TRBJ1-1; cdr3_aa: CASSQPDRGHTEAFF; cdr3_nt: TGCGCCAGCAGCCAACCTGACAGGGGGCATACTGAAGCTTTCTTT
clone_size: NA; d_call: NA; v_call: TRBV19; j_call: TRBJ1-3; cdr3_aa: CATTGTLSGNTIYF; cdr3_nt: TGTGCCACAACAGGGACCCTCTCTGGAAACACCATATATTTT
clone_size: NA; d_call: TRBD1; v_call: TRBV3-1/TRBV3-2; j_call: TRBJ1-3; cdr3_aa: CASSQETGEGNTIYF; cdr3_nt: TGTGCCAGCAGCCAAGAAACAGGGGAGGGAAACACCATATATTTT
clone_size: NA; d_call: NA; v_call: TRBV28; j_call: TRBJ2-7; cdr3_aa: CASIPQRGRSGEQYF; cdr3_nt: TGTGCCAGCATCCCTCAAAGAGGGAGGTCGGGGGAGCAGTACTTC
clone_size: NA; d_call: NA; v_call: TRBV5-1; j_call: TRBJ2-2; cdr3_aa: CASSIMATGPSGELFF; cdr3_nt: TGCGCCAGCAGCATAATGGCGACAGGTCCCTCCGGGGAGCTGTTTTTT
clone_size: NA; d_call: TRBD2; v_call: TRBV6-5; j_call: TRBJ2-7; cdr3_aa: CASGTSGGRSYEQYF; cdr3_nt: TGTGCCAGTGGGACTAGCGGGGGCCGCTCCTACGAGCAGTACTTC
clone_size: NA; d_call: NA; v_call: TRBV28; j_call: TRBJ1-1; cdr3_aa: CAGAPAGQTNTEAFF; cdr3_nt: TGTGCCGGGGCCCCGGCAGGACAGACGAACACTGAAGCTTTCTTT
clone_size: NA; d_call: NA; v_call: TRBV2; j_call: TRBJ1-2; cdr3_aa: CASSERAGPGGYYGYTF; cdr3_nt: TGTGCCAGCAGTGAAAGGGCAGGGCCCGGGGGATATTATGGCTACACCTTC
clone_size: once; d_call: TRBD1; v_call: TRBV18; j_call: TRBJ2-7; cdr3_aa: CASSPPGDRVHEQYF; cdr3_nt: TGTGCCAGCTCACCACCGGGAGACAGGGTCCACGAGCAGTACTTC
clone_size: NA; d_call: NA; v_call: TRBV5-1; j_call: TRBJ1-6; cdr3_aa: CASSPQLDSNSPLHF; cdr3_nt: TGCGCCAGCAGCCCCCAATTGGACAGTAATTCACCCCTCCACTTT
clone_size: NA; d_call: NA; v_call: TRBV10-3; j_call: TRBJ2-2; cdr3_aa: CAISEPSWGDTGELFF; cdr3_nt: TGTGCCATCAGTGAGCCCTCCTGGGGGGACACCGGGGAGCTGTTTTTT
clone_size: few; d_call: TRBD1; v_call: TRBV18; j_call: TRBJ1-3; cdr3_aa: CASSSDRAGGNTIYF; cdr3_nt: TGTGCCAGCTCGTCGGACAGGGCGGGAGGAAACACCATATATTTT
clone_size: NA; d_call: TRBD1; v_call: TRBV9; j_call: TRBJ1-4; cdr3_aa: CASSSPDRGDEKLFF; cdr3_nt: TGTGCCAGCAGCTCCCCAGACAGGGGAGATGAAAAACTGTTTTTT
clone_size: NA; d_call: TRBD2; v_call: TRBV18; j_call: TRBJ2-1; cdr3_aa: CASSRELGTSGGGNEQFF; cdr3_nt: TGTGCCAGCTCGCGCGAACTCGGGACTAGCGGGGGAGGGAATGAGCAGTTCTTC
clone_size: NA; d_call: NA; v_call: TRBV27; j_call: TRBJ1-5; cdr3_aa: CASSENSEQQPQHF; cdr3_nt: TGTGCCAGCAGTGAAAACAGTGAGCAGCAGCCCCAGCATTTT
clone_size: NA; d_call: NA; v_call: TRBV3-1/TRBV3-2; j_call: TRBJ2-5; cdr3_aa: CASSQSNRQETQYF; cdr3_nt: TGTGCCAGCAGCCAAAGTAACAGACAAGAGACCCAGTACTTC
clone_size: NA; d_call: NA; v_call: TRBV15; j_call: TRBJ1-3; cdr3_aa: CATRTLSGNTIYF; cdr3_nt: TGTGCCACCAGGACACTCTCTGGAAACACCATATATTTT